This T cell receptor (beta chain) stems from a study of beta chain features in type 1 diabetes. Background on the study: All samples combined gave about 100 million sorted cells for examination. Study results and caveats: Highly expressing activated T cells could be over-counted with a cDNA template. Moderate but significant shortening of TCRB CDR3s was recorded in all four CD4+ subsets from Type 1 diabetes patients.

This clone occurred a few times. Its matching antigen is unknown. At the DNA level, this CDR3 is encoded by other sequences in the same sample as well. The CDR3 contains 13 residues. The germline V gene has CDR1 SGHRS and CDR2 YFSETQ. Trimming left V 0 bases short and J 1 base short, with 4 bases between. By way of CD45RO/CCR7/CD25/CD127/CD95/CD27, the CD4+ regulatory, stem cell-like memory, central memory and naive cells were sorted. Since all of the isolated RNA was reverse transcribed, expressed TCRB transcripts were what got sequenced. Produced via immunoSEQ multiplex PCR; TCRdb's table is partial and in-frame only. The data contain almost 350,000 clones, approximately 10% of them singletons.

The sequence was collected from a man in his thirties or forties with type 1 diabetes. The chain recombines TRBV5-1 with TRBJ1-1; no clear D. Sequenced material: central memory CD4+ T cells from blood. The CDR3 bases are TGCGCCAGCAGCTTGGGACCGAACACTGAAGCTTTCTTT. Translated: CASSLGPNTEAFF.